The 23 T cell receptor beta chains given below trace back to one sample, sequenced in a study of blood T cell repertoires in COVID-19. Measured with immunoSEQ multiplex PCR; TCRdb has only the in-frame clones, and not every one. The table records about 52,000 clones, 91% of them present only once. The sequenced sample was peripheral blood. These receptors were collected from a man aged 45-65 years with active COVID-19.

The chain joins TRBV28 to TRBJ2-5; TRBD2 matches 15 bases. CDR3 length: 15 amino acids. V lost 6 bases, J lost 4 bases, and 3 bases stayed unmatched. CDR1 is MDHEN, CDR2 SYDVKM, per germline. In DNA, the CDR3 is TGTGCCAGCAGCTGGGGACTAGCGGGGGGAGAGACCCAGTACTTC. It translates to CASSWGLAGGETQYF. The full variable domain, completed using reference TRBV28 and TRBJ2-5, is DVKVTQSSRYLVKRTGEKVFLECVQDMDHENMFWYRQDPGLGLRLIYFSYDVKMKEKGDIPEGYSVSREKKERFSLILESASTNQTSMYLCASSWGLAGGETQYFGPGTRLLVL.

The CDR3 DNA sequence: TGTGCCAGCAGTGAGGGACAGGCCCTGGAAAAACTGTTTTTT. Translation gives CASSEGQALEKLFF. V is TRBV2 and J is TRBJ1-4; TRBD1 aligns across 8 bases. The CDR3 covers 14 residues. Germline V lookup: CDR1 SNHLY, CDR2 FYNNEI. The junction had 5 bases not matched to a gene; V was cut back by 3 bases and J by 8 bases.

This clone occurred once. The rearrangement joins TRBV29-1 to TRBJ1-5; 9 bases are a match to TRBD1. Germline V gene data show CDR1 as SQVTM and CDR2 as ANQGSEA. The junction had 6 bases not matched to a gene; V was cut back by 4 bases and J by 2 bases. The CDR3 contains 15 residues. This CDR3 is CSVGDRAEGNQPQHF. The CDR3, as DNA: TGCAGCGTTGGGGACAGGGCCGAGGGCAATCAGCCCCAGCATTTT.

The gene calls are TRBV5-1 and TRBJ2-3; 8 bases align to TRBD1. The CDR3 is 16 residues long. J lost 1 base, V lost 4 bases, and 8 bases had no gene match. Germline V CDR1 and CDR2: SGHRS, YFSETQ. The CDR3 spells CASSGMAQGGTDTQYF. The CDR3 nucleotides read TGCGCCAGCAGCGGGATGGCACAGGGGGGCACAGATACGCAGTATTTT.

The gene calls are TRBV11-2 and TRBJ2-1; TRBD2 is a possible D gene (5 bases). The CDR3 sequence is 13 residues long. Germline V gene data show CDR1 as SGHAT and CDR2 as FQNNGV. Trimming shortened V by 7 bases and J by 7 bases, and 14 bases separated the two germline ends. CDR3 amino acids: CASKAVPGNEQFF. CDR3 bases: TGTGCCAGCAAGGCCGTTCCGGGAAATGAGCAGTTCTTC.

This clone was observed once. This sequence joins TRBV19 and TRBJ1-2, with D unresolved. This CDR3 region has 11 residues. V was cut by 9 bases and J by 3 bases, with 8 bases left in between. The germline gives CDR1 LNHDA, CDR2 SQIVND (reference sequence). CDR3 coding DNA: TGTGCCAGCACAGCCTACTATGGCTACACCTTC. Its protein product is CASTAYYGYTF.

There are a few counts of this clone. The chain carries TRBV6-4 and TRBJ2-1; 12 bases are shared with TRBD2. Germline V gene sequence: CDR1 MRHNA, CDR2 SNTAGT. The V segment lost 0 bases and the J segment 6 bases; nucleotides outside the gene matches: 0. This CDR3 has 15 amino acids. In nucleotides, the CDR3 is TGTGCCAGCAGTGACTCGACTAGCGGGAGCAATGAGCAGTTCTTC. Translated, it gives CASSDSTSGSNEQFF.

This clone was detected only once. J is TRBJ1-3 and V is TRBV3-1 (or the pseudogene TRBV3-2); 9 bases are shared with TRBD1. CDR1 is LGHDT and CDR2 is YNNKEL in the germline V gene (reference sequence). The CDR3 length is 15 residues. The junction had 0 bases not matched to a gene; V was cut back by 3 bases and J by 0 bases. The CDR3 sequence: CASSQTGGSGNTIYF. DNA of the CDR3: TGTGCCAGCAGCCAGACAGGGGGCTCTGGAAACACCATATATTTT.

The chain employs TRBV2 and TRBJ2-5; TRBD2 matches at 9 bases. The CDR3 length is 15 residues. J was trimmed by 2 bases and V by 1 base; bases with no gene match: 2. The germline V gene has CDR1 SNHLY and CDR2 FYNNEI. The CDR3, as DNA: TGTGCCAGCAGTGAAGTTCTAGCGGGACAAGAGACCCAGTACTTC. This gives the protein CASSEVLAGQETQYF.

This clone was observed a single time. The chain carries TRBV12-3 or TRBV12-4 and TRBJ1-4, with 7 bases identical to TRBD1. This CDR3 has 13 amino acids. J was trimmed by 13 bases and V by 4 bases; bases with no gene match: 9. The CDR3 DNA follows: TGTGCCAGCAGTTCCGGGACAGCGATGAGACTGTTTTTT. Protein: CASSSGTAMRLFF.

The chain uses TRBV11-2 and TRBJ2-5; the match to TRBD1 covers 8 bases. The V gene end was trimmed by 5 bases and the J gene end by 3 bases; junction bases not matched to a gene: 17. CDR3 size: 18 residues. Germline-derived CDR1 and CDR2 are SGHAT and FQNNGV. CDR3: CASSEAHGTGRKEETQYF. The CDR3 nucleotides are TGTGCCAGCAGCGAAGCCCACGGGACAGGTCGTAAGGAAGAGACCCAGTACTTC.

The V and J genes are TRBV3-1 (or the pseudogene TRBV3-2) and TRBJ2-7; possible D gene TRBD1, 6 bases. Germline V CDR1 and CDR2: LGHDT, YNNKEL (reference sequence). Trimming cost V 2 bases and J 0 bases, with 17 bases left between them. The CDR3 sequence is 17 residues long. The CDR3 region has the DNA TGTGCCAGCAGCCAAATGGGGACGGGACATGTCTCCTACGAGCAGTACTTC. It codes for CASSQMGTGHVSYEQYF.

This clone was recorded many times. The chain's CDR3 is CASRAGTGETGELFF. Written as DNA, the CDR3 is TGTGCCAGCAGAGCCGGGACAGGGGAAACCGGGGAGCTGTTTTTT. The chain carries TRBV25-1 and TRBJ2-2; 10 positions agree with TRBD1. The CDR3 has 15 amino acids. With V trimmed by 6 bases and J by 5 bases, 6 bases remained unmatched. Germline values: CDR1 MGHDK, CDR2 SYGVNS. Using reference TRBV25-1 and TRBJ2-2 for the parts outside the CDR3, the full variable domain is EADIYQTPRYLVIGTGKKITLECSQTMGHDKMYWYQQDPGMELHLIHYSYGVNSTEKGDLSSESTVSRIRTEHFPLTLESARPSHTSQYLCASRAGTGETGELFFGEGSRLTVL.

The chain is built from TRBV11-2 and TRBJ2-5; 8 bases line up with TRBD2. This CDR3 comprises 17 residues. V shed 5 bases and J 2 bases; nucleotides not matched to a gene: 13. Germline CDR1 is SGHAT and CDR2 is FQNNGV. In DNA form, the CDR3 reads TGTGCCAGCAGCCGGGGATTCGCGGGGGGTGATCAAGAGACCCAGTACTTC. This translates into CASSRGFAGGDQETQYF. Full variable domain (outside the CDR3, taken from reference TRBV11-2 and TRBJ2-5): EAGVAQSPRYKIIEKRQSVAFWCNPISGHATLYWYQQILGQGPKLLIQFQNNGVVDDSQLPKDRFSAERLKGVDSTLKIQPAKLEDSAVYLCASSRGFAGGDQETQYFGPGTRLLVL.

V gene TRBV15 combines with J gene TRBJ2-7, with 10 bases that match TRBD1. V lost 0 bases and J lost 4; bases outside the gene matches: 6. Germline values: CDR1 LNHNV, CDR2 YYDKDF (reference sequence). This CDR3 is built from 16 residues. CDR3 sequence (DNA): TGTGCCACCAGCAGAGACTACCGGACAGGGGGGTACGAGCAGTACTTC. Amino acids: CATSRDYRTGGYEQYF.

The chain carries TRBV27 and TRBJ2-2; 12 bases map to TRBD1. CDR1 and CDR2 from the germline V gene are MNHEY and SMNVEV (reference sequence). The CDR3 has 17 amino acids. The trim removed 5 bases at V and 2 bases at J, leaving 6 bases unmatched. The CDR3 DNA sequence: TGTGCCAGCAGTCCGGCCGGGACAGGGGGCAACACCGGGGAGCTGTTTTTT. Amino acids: CASSPAGTGGNTGELFF.

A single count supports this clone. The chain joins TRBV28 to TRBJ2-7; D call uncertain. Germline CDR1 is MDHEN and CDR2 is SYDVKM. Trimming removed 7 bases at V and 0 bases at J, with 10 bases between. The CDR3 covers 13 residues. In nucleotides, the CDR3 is TGTGCCAGCAACTGGGCCGCCTCCTACGAGCAGTACTTC. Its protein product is CASNWAASYEQYF.

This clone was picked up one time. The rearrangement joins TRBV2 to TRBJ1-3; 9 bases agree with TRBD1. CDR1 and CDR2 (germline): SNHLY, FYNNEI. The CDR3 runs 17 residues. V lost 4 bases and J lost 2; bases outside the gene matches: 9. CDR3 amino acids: CASSGGTGFDTGNTIYF. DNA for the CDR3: TGTGCCAGCAGTGGAGGGACAGGGTTTGACACTGGAAACACCATATATTTT.

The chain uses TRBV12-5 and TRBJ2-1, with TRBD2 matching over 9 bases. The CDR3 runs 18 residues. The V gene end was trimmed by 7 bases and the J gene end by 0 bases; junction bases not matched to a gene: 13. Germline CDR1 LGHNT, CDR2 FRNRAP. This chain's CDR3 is CASAPASGAQSSYNEQFF. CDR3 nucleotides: TGTGCTAGTGCCCCGGCTAGCGGGGCCCAGAGCTCCTACAATGAGCAGTTCTTC.

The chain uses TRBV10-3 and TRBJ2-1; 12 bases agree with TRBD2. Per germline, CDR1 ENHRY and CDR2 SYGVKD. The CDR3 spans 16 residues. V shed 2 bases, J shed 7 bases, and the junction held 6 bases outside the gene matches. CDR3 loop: CAISEPTSGRRNEQFF. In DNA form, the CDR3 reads TGTGCCATCAGTGAGCCCACTAGCGGGAGGAGAAATGAGCAGTTCTTC.

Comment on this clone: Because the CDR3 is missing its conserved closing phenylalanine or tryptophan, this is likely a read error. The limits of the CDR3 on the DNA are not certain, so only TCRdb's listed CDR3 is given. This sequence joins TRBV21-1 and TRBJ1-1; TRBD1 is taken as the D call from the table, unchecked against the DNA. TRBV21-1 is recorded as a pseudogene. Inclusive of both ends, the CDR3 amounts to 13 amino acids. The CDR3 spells CASRRAGSRRTPL.

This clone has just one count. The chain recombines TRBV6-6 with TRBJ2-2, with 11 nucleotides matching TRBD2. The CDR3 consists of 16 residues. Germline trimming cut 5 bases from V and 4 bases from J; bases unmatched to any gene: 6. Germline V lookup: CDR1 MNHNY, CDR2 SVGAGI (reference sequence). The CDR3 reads CASSPTSGGSTGELFF. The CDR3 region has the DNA TGTGCCAGCAGTCCCACTAGCGGGGGATCCACCGGGGAGCTGTTTTTT.

The CDR3 region is CASRTQALNTEAFF. CDR3 bases: TGCGCCAGCCGGACACAGGCCTTGAACACTGAAGCTTTCTTT. The J gene is TRBJ1-1, the V gene TRBV5-1, with a possible D match to TRBD1 (5 bases). The germline gives CDR1 SGHRS, CDR2 YFSETQ. This CDR3 is 14 amino acids long. The V and J ends lost 7 bases and 0 bases respectively, with 13 bases between them.